Listed below are T cell receptor beta chains from one sample, sequenced in a study of OX40 agonist ivuxolimab in advanced cancers. Assay used: immunoSEQ multiplex PCR; TCRdb lists only in-frame clones, some missing. The data show some 60,000 clones, 70% to 90% seen once. The input for sequencing was CD4+ or CD8+ T cells sorted from blood, taken in a trial of the OX40 agonist ivuxolimab. These receptors were collected from an adult with an advanced solid tumor such as melanoma, head and neck, liver or kidney cancer. The CDR3 runs from the conserved cysteine through the conserved F or W. A D gene is named only where the DNA matches it firmly.

TRBV5-1	TRBJ1-1	TRBD1	CASSTGTGDDTEAFF
TRBV7-2	TRBJ1-4	-	CASSFSTATNEKLFF
TRBV19	TRBJ2-7	TRBD2	CASSSGGAAQYF
TRBV2	TRBJ2-3	-	CATNPQFTDTQYF
TRBV5-4	TRBJ2-1	TRBD1	CASSLGAGGGNEQFF
TRBV10-3	TRBJ1-5	TRBD1	CAISPDRGGNQPQHF
TRBV27	TRBJ1-1	TRBD1	CASSSNLGTENTEAFF
TRBV9	TRBJ1-5	TRBD1	CASSAEGGQSGNQPQHF
TRBV7-3	TRBJ2-3	TRBD1	CASSLGQSADTQYF
TRBV7-8	TRBJ2-7	-	CASRKHPWDTSYSYEQYF
TRBV29-1	TRBJ1-1	-	CSVTGTLNTEAFF
TRBV15	TRBJ2-1	TRBD2	CATSRRLAGGNEQFF
TRBV5-8	TRBJ1-2	-	CASSLRVLGYTF
TRBV15	TRBJ2-3	-	CATSRDSRPTDTQYF
TRBV10-3	TRBJ1-1	-	CAISPDGNTEAFF
TRBV6-5	TRBJ2-7	-	CASSYSYRTASYEQYF
TRBV7-9	TRBJ2-6	TRBD1	CASSIRTGGSSGANVLTF